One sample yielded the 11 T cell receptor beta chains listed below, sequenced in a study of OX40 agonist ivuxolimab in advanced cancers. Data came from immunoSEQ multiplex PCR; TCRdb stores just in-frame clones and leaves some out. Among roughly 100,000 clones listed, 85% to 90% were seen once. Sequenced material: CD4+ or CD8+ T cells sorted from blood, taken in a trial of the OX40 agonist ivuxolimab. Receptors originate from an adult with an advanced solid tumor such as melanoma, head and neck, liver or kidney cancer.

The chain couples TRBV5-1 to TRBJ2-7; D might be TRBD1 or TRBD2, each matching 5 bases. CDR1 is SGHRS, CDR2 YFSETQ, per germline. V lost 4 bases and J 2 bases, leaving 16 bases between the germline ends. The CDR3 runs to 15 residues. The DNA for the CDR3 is TGCGCCAGCAGCAGTCCCGGGACGGTGGCCTACGAGCAGTACTTC. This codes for CASSSPGTVAYEQYF.

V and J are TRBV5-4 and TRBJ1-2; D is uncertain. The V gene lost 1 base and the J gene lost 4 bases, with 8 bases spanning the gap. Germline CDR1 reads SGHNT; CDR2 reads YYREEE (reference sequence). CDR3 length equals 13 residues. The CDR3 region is CASSLKGSYGYTF. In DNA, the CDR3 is TGTGCCAGCAGCTTGAAAGGGTCCTATGGCTACACCTTC.

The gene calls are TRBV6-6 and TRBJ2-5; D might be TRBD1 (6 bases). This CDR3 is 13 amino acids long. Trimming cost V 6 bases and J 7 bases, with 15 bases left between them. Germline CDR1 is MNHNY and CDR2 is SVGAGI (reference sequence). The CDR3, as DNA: TGTGCCAGCAGCTACGACAGGAGAGGGACCCAGTACTTC. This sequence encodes CASSYDRRGTQYF.

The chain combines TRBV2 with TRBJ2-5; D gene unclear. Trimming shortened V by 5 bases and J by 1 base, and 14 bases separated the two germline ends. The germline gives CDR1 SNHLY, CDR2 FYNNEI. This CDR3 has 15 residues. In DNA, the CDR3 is TGTGCCAGCAGTCCCCTGATGGAGCGCCAAGAGACCCAGTACTTC. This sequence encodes CASSPLMERQETQYF.

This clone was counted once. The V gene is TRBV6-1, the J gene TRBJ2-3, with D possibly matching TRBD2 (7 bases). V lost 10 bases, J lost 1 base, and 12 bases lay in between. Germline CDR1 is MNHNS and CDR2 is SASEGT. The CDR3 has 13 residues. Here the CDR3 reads CAIRGAGTDTQYF. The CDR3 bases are TGTGCCATTCGGGGGGCCGGCACAGATACGCAGTATTTT.

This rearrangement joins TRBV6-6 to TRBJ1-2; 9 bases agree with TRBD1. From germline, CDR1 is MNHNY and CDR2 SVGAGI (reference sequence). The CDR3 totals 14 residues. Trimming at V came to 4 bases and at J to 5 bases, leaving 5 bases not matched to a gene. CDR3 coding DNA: TGTGCCAGCAGTTTCACAGGGGGCGAGTATGGCTACACCTTC. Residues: CASSFTGGEYGYTF.

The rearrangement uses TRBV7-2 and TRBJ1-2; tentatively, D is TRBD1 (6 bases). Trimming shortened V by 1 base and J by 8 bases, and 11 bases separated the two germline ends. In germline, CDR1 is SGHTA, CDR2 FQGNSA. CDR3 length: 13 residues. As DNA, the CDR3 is TGTGCCAGCAGCTTAGGAACAGGGCACGGCTACACCTTC. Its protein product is CASSLGTGHGYTF.

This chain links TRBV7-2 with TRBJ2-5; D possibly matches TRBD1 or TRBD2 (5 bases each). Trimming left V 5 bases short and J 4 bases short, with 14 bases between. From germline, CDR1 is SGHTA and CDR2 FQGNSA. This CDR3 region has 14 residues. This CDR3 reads CASSKLGVGETQYF. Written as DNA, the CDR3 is TGTGCCAGCAGCAAGCTGGGGGTTGGAGAGACCCAGTACTTC.

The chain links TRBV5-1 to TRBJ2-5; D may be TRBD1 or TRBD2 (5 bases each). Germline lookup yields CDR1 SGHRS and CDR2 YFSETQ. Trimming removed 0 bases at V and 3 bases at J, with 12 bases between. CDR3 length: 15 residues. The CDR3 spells CASSLGTGREETQYF. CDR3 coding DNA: TGCGCCAGCAGCTTGGGGACGGGGCGTGAAGAGACCCAGTACTTC. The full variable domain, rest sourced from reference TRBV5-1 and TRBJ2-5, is KAGVTQTPRYLIKTRGQQVTLSCSPISGHRSVSWYQQTPGQGLQFLFEYFSETQRNKGNFPGRFSGRQFSNSRSEMNVSTLELGDSALYLCASSLGTGREETQYFGPGTRLLVL.

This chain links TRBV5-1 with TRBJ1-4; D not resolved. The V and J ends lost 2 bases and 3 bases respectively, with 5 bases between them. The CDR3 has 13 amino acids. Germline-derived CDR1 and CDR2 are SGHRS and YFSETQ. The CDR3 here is CASSFSPNEKLFF. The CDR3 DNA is TGCGCCAGCAGCTTTTCACCTAATGAAAAACTGTTTTTT.

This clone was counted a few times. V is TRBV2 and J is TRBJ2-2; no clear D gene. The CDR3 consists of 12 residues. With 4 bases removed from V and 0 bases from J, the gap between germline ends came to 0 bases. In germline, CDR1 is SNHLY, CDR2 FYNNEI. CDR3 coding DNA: TGTGCCAGCAGTGCGAACACCGGGGAGCTGTTTTTT. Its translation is CASSANTGELFF. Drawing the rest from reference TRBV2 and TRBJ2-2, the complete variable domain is EPEVTQTPSHQVTQMGQEVILRCVPISNHLYFYWYRQILGQKVEFLVSFYNNEISEKSEIFDDQFSVERPDGSNFTLKIRSTKLEDSAMYFCASSANTGELFFGEGSRLTVL.